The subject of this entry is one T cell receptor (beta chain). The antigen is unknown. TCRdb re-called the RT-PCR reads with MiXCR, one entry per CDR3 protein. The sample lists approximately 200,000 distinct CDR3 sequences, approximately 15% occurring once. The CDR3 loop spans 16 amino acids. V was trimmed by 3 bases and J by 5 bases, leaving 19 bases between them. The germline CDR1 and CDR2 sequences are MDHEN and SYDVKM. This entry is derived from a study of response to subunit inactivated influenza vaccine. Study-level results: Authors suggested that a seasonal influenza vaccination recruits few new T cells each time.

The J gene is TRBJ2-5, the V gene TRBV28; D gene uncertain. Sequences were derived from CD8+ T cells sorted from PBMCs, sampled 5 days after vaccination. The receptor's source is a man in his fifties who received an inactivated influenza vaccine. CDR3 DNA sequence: TGTGCCAGCAGTTTCCGGCAAAGAGAGATCAGGGAGACCCAGTACTTC. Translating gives CASSFRQREIRETQYF.